This T cell receptor beta chain was captured by sequencing in a study of sequential checkpoint blockade in melanoma. Study-level background: Matched biopsies came pretreatment and at week 13 for approximately 20 patients.

This clone was seen only a few times. V lost 5 bases to trimming and J lost 4 bases; unmatched junction nucleotides: 3. The germline CDR1 and CDR2 sequences are MNHGY and SAAAGT. The length of the CDR3 is 15 residues. Sample treatment: randomized to nivolumab then ipilimumab (arm A) or the reverse (arm B). No patient had prior DNA-damaging chemotherapy. Assay: immunoSEQ multiplex PCR; the TCRdb copy retains only in-frame clones and omits some. The sample yields under 2,500 clones, around 20% seen once. The sequence derives from a human donor with melanoma. The rearrangement joins TRBV6-8 to TRBJ2-3; TRBD2 matches at 13 bases. The sample consisted of tumor tissue (inferred from file names), taken from a patient given nivolumab and ipilimumab in sequence. CDR3 residues: CASSRTSGSPDTQYF. The CDR3 coding sequence is TGTGCCAGCAGTCGGACTAGCGGGAGTCCAGATACGCAGTATTTT.